The subject of this entry is one TCR beta chain. Its matching antigen is unknown. These data originate in a study of PD-1 blockade in classical Hodgkin lymphoma. Germline loops: CDR1 MNHEY, CDR2 SVGAGI. V shed 8 bases, J shed 7 bases, and the junction held 13 bases outside the gene matches. The CDR3 totals 15 residues. Documented time point: cycle 4 day 1 (C4D1), after 5 to 7 weeks of nivolumab. All patients experienced relapse after autologous stem cell transplantation, and brentuximab vedotin exposure was variable. Complete response, partial response or progressive disease made up the best responses. Study-wide results and limits: Compared with baseline, CD4+ but not CD8+ TCR diversity had risen significantly by C4D1. Those achieving complete response showed baseline diversity like newly diagnosed patients. Those starting nivolumab under 1 year post-ASCT were excluded.

TCRdb's table, derived via immunoSEQ multiplex PCR, lists solely in-frame clones and lacks some. There are 100,000 or so clones in the sample; approximately 90% occur only once, and 2.9% lies in the top ten. V gene TRBV6-5 combines with J gene TRBJ1-2, with 10 bases identical to TRBD1. The origin of this receptor is a human donor with classical Hodgkin lymphoma. The sample in question was peripheral blood mononuclear cells (PBMCs), obtained before the fourth cycle of nivolumab. The CDR3 loop reads CASRETGTGASGYTF. The CDR3 region has the DNA TGTGCCAGCCGCGAAACCGGGACAGGGGCGTCTGGCTACACCTTC.